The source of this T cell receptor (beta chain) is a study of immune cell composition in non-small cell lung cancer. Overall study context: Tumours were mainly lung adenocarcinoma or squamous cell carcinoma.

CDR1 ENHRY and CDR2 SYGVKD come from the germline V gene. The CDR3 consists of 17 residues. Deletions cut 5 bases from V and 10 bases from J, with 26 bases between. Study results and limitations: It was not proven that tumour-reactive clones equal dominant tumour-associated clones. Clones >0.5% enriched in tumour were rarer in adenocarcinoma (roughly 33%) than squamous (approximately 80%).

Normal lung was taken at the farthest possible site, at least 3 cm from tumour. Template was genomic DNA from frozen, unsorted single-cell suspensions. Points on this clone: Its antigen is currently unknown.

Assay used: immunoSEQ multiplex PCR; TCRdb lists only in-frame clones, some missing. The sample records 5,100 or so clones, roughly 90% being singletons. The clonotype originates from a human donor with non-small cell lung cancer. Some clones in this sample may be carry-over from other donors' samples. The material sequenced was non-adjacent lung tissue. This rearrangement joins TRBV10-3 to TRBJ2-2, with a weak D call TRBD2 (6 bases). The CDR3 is CAISPTMGGIGGKELFF. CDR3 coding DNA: TGTGCCATCAGTCCGACAATGGGTGGCATAGGAGGGAAGGAGCTGTTTTTT.